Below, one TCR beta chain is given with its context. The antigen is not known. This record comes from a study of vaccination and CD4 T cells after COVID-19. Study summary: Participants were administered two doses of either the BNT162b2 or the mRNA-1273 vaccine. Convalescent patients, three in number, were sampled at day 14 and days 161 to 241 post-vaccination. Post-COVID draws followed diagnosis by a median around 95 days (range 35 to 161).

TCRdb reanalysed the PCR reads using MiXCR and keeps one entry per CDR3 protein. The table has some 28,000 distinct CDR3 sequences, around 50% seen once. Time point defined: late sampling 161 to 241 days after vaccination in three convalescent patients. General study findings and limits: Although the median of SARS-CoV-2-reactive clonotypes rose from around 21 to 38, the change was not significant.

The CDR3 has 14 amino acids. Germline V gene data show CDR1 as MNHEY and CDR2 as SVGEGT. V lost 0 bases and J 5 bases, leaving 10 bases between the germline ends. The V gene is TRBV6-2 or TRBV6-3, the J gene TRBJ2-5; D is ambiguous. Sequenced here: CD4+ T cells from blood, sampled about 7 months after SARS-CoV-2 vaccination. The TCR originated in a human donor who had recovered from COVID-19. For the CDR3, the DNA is TGTGCCAGCAGTTACTCCCAAACACCGGAGACCCAGTACTTC. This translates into CASSYSQTPETQYF.